Many counts were recorded for the clone carrying this TCR beta chain. Germline CDR1 reads SEHNR; CDR2 reads FQNEAQ (reference sequence). CDR3 size: 17 residues. V trimming: 5 bases; J trimming: 1 base; junction bases outside the gene matches: 10. This entry belongs to a study of identical twins. TCRdb reprocessed the 5' RACE reads via MiXCR and lists one record per CDR3 protein. Among some 710,000 distinct CDR3 sequences listed, around 6% were seen once. The chain carries TRBV7-9 and TRBJ2-2, with TRBD1 matching 7 bases. The clonotype comes from a man between 18 and 29 years old in good health. Sequencing was performed on naive T cells sorted from blood. CDR3 loop: CASSASPRDRNTGELFF. The CDR3 DNA reads TGTGCCAGCAGCGCGTCGCCCCGGGACAGGAACACCGGGGAGCTGTTTTTT.